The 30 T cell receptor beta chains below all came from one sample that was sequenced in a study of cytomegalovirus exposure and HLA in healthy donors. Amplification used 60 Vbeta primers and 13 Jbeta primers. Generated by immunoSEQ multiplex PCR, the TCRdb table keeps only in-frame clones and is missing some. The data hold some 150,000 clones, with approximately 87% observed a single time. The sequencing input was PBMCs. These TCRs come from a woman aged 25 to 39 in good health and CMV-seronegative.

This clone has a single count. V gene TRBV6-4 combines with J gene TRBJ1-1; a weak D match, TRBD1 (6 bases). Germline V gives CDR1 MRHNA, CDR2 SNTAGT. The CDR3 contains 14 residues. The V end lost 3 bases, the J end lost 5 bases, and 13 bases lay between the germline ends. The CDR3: CASSENRDGTEAFF. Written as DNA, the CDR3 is TGTGCCAGCAGTGAGAACAGGGACGGTACTGAAGCTTTCTTT.

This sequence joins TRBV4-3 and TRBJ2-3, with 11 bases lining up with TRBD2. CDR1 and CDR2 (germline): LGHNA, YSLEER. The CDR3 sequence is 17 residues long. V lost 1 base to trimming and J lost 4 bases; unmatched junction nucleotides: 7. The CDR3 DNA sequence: TGCGCCAGCAGCCAAGTTGGACTAGCGGGTTACGCAGATACGCAGTATTTT. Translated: CASSQVGLAGYADTQYF.

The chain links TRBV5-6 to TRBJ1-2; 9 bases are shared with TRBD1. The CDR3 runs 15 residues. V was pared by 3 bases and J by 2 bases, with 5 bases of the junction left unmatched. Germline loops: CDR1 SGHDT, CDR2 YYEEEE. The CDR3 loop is CASSSPGTGNYGYTF. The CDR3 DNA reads TGTGCCAGCAGCTCGCCCGGGACAGGGAACTATGGCTACACCTTC.

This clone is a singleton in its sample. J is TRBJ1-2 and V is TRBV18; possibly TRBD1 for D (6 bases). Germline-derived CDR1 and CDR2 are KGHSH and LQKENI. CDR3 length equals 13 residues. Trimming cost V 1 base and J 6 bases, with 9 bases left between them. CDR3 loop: CASSPRGLDGYTF. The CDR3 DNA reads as TGTGCCAGCTCACCACGGGGGCTCGATGGCTACACCTTC.

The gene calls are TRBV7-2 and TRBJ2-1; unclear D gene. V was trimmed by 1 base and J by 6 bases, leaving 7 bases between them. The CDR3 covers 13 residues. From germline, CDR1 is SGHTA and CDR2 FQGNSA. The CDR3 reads CASSLVLLNEQFF. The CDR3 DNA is TGTGCCAGCAGCTTAGTTCTCCTCAATGAGCAGTTCTTC.

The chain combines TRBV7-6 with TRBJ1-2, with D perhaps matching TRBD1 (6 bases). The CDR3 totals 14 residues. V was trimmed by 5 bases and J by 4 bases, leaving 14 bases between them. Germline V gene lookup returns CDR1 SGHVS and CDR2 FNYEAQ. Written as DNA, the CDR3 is TGTGCCAGCAGCCCCACAGGGAGTGGCTATGGCTACACCTTC. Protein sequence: CASSPTGSGYGYTF.

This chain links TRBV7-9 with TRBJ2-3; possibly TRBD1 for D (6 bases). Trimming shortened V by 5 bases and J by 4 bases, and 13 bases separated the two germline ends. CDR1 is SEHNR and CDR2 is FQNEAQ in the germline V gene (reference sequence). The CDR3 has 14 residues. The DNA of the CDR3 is TGTGCCAGCAGCGCCACACAGGGCGCAGATACGCAGTATTTT. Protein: CASSATQGADTQYF. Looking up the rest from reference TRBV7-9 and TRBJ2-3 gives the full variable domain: DTGVSQNPRHKITKRGQNVTFRCDPISEHNRLYWYRQTLGQGPEFLTYFQNEAQLEKSRLLSDRFSAERPKGSFSTLEIQRTEQGDSAMYLCASSATQGADTQYFGPGTRLTVL.

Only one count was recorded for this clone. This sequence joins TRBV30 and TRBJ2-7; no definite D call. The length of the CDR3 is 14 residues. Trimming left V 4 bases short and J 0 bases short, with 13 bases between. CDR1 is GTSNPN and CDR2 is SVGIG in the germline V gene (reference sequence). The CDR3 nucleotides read TGTGCCTGGAAAGTGGCTTCTTACTCCTACGAGCAGTACTTC. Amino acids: CAWKVASYSYEQYF.

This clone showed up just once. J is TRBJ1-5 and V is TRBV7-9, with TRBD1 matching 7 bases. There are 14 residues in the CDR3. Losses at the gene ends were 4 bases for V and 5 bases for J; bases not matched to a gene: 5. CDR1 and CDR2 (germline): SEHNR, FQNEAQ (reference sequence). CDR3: CASSWGDSYQPQHF. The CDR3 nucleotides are TGTGCCAGCAGCTGGGGGGACAGCTATCAGCCCCAGCATTTT.

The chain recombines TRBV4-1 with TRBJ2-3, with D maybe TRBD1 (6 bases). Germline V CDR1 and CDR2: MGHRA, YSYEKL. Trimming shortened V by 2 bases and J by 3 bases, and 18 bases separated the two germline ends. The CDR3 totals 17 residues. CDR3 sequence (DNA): TGCGCCAGCAGCCAAAAGACAGTAGGACAGATGACAGATACGCAGTATTTT. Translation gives CASSQKTVGQMTDTQYF.

CDR3 in DNA: TGTGCCAGCAGTGACTGGAGCGGCAATCAGCCCCAGCATTTT. Its protein is CASSDWSGNQPQHF. The J gene is TRBJ1-5, the V gene TRBV2; D is uncertain. The V gene's germline CDR1 is SNHLY and CDR2 FYNNEI. The CDR3 is 14 residues long. V was clipped by 3 bases and J by 2 bases, with 8 bases between them.

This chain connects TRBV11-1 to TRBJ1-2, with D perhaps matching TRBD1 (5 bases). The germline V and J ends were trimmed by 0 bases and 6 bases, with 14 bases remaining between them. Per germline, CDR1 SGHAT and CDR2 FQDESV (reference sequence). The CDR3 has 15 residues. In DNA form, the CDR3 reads TGTGCCAGCAGCTTAGCGCAGAGGGACTTTCATGGCTACACCTTC. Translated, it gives CASSLAQRDFHGYTF.

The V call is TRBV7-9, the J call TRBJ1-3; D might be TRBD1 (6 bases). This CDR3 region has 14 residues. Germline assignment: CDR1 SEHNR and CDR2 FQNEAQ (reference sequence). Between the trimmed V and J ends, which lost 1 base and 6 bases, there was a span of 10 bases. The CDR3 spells CASSLGTVLNTIYF. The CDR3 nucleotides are TGTGCCAGCAGCTTAGGGACAGTTCTAAACACCATATATTTT.

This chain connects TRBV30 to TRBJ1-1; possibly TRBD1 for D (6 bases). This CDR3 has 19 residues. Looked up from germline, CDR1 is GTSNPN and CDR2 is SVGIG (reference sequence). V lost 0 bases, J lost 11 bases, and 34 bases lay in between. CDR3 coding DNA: TGTGCCTGGAGTGTACGACGACAGGAATGGACCATAACCACCCGGAGGGCTTTCTTT. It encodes CAWSVRRQEWTITTRRAFF. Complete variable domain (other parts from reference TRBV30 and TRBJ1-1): SQTIHQWPATLVQPVGSPLSLECTVEGTSNPNLYWYRQAAGRGLQLLFYSVGIGQISSEVPQNLSASRPQDRQFILSSKKLLLSDSGFYLCAWSVRRQEWTITTRRAFFGQGTRLTVV.

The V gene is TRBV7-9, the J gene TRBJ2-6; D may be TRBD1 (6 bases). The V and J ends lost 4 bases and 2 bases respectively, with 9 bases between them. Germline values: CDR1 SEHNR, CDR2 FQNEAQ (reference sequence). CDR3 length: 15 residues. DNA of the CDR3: TGTGCCAGCAGCTCTTACAGGGCTGGGGCCAACGTCCTGACTTTC. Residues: CASSSYRAGANVLTF. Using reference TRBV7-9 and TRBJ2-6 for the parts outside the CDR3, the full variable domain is DTGVSQNPRHKITKRGQNVTFRCDPISEHNRLYWYRQTLGQGPEFLTYFQNEAQLEKSRLLSDRFSAERPKGSFSTLEIQRTEQGDSAMYLCASSSYRAGANVLTFGAGSRLTVL.

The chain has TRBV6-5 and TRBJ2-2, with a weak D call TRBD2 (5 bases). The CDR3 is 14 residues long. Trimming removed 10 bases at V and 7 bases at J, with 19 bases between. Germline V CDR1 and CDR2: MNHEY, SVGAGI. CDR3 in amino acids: CATRRTKEYGELFF. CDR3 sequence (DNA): TGTGCCACTCGGAGGACCAAGGAGTACGGGGAGCTGTTTTTT.

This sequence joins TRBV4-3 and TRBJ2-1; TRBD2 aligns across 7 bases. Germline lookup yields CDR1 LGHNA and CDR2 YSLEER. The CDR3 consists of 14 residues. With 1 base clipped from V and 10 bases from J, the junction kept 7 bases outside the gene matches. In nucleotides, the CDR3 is TGCGCCAGCAGCCAAGGGGAGGGGAGGTGGGAGCAGTTCTTC. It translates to CASSQGEGRWEQFF.

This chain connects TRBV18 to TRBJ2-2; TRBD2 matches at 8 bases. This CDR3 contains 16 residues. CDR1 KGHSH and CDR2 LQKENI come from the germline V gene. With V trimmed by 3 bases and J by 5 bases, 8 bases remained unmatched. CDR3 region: CASSPPGGPRTGELFF. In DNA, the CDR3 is TGTGCCAGCTCACCGCCGGGAGGGCCGAGGACCGGGGAGCTGTTTTTT.

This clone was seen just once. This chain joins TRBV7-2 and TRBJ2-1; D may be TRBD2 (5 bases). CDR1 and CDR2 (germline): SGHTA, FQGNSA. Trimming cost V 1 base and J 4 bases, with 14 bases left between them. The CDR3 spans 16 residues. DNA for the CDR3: TGTGCCAGCAGCTTAGTGGTTGGAGCGGAGTACAATGAGCAGTTCTTC. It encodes CASSLVVGAEYNEQFF.

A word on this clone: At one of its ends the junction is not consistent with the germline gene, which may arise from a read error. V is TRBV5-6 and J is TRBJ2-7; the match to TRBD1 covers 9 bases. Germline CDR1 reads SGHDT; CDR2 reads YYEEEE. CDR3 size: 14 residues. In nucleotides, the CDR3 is TGTGCCAGCAGTCTCGGGACAGGGTCCTCCGAGCAGTACTTC. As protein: CASSLGTGSSEQYF.

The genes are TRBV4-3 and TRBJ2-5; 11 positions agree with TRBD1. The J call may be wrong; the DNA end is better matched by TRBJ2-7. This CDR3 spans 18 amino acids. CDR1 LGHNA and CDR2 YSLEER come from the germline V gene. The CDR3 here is CASSQDPTGTGGRDEQYF. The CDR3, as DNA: TGCGCCAGCAGCCAAGACCCAACGGGGACAGGGGGTAGGGACGAGCAGTACTTC.

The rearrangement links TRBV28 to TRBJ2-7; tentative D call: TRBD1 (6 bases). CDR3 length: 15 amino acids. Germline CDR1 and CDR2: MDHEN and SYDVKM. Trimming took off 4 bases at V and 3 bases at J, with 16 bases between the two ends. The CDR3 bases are TGTGCCAGCAGTTCCTCTGGACAGCCCAACTACGAGCAGTACTTC. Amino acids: CASSSSGQPNYEQYF.

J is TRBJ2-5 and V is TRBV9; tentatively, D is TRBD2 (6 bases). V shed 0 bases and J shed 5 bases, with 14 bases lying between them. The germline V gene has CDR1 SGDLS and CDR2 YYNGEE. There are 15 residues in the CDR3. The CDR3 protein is CASSVGWTTRETQYF. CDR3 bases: TGTGCCAGCAGCGTAGGTTGGACTACGAGGGAGACCCAGTACTTC.

CDR3 sequence: CASSLVSGGQGAGEQYF. The CDR3 nucleotides are TGTGCCAGCAGCTTAGTTTCCGGGGGACAGGGGGCGGGCGAGCAGTACTTC. V gene TRBV11-2 combines with J gene TRBJ2-7; 12 bases align to TRBD1. J was trimmed by 6 bases and V by 1 base; bases with no gene match: 10. CDR1 SGHAT and CDR2 FQNNGV come from the germline V gene. The CDR3 extends over 17 amino acids. The whole variable domain, filled in from reference TRBV11-2 and TRBJ2-7, reads EAGVAQSPRYKIIEKRQSVAFWCNPISGHATLYWYQQILGQGPKLLIQFQNNGVVDDSQLPKDRFSAERLKGVDSTLKIQPAKLEDSAVYLCASSLVSGGQGAGEQYFGPGTRLTVT.

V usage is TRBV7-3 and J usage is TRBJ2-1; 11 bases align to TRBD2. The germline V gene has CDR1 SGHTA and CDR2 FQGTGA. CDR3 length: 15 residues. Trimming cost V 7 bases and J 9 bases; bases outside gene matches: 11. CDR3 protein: CASTIIAGGPIEQFF. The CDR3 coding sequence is TGTGCCAGCACCATAATAGCGGGGGGGCCTATTGAGCAGTTCTTC.

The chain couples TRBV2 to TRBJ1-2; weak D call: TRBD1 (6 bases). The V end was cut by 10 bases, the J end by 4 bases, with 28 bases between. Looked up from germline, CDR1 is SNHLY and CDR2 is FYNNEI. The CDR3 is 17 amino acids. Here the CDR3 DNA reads TGTGCCACGCTAAACGAGGTCAGGGGAAATCCCCGCTATGGCTACACCTTC. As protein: CATLNEVRGNPRYGYTF.

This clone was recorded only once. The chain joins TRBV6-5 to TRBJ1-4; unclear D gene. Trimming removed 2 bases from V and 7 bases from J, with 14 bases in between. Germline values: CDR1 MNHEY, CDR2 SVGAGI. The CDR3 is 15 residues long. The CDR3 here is CASSYAGGFGEKLFF. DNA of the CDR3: TGTGCCAGCAGTTACGCGGGAGGTTTCGGTGAAAAACTGTTTTTT.

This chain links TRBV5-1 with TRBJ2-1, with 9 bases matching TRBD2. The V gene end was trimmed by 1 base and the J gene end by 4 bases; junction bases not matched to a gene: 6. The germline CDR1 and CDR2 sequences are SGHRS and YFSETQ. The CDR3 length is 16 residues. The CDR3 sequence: CASSLSWRGGYNEQFF. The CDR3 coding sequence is TGCGCCAGCAGCTTGAGTTGGCGGGGGGGGTACAATGAGCAGTTCTTC.

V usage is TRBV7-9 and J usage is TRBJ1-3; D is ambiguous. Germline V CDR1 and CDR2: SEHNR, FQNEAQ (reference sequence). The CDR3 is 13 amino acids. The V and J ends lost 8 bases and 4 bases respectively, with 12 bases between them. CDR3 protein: CASARVGGNTIYF. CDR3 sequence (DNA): TGTGCCAGCGCCCGGGTAGGAGGAAACACCATATATTTT.

CDR3 region: CASSYTGGHGETQYF. CDR3 nucleotide sequence: TGTGCCAGTAGTTATACAGGGGGCCACGGGGAGACCCAGTACTTC. V gene TRBV19 combines with J gene TRBJ2-5, with TRBD1 matching 9 bases. This CDR3 has 15 residues. CDR1 is LNHDA and CDR2 is SQIVND in the germline V gene (reference sequence). Trimming at V came to 5 bases and at J to 5 bases, leaving 9 bases not matched to a gene.